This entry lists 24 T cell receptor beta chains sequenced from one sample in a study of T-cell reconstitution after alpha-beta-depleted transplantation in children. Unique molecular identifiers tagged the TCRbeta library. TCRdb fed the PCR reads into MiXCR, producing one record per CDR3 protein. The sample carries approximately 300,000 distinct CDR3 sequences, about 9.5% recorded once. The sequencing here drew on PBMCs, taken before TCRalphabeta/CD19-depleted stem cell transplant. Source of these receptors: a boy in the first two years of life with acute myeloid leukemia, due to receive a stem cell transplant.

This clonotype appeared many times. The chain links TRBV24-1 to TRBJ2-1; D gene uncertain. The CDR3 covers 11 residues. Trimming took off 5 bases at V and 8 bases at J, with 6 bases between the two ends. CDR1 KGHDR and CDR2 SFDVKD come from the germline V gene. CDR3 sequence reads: CATSAAYEQFF. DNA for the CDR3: TGTGCCACCAGTGCCGCATATGAGCAGTTCTTC.

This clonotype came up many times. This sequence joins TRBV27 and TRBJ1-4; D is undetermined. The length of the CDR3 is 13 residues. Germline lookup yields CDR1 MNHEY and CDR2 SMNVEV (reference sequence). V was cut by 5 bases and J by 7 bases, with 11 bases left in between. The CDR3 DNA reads TGTGCCAGCAGTCCCCAACCGGCTGAAAAACTGTTTTTT. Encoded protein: CASSPQPAEKLFF.

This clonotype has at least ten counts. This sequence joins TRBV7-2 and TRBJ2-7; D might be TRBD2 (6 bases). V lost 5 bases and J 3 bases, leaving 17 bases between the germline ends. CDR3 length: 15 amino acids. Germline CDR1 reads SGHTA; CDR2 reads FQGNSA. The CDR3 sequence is CASSISGTWNYEQYF. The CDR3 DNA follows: TGTGCCAGCAGCATTAGCGGAACCTGGAACTACGAGCAGTACTTC.

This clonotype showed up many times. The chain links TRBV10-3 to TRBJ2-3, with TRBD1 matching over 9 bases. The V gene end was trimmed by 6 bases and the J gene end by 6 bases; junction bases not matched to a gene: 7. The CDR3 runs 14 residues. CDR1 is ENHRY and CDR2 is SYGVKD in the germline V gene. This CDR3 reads CAIRGQGLWDTQYF. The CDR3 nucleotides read TGTGCCATCAGGGGACAGGGATTATGGGATACGCAGTATTTT.

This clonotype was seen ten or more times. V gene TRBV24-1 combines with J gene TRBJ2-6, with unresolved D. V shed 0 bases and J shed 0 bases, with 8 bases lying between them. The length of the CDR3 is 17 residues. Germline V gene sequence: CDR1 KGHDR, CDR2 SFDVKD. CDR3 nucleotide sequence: TGTGCCACCAGTGATTTGGGCAGTTTCTCTGGGGCCAACGTCCTGACTTTC. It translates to CATSDLGSFSGANVLTF.

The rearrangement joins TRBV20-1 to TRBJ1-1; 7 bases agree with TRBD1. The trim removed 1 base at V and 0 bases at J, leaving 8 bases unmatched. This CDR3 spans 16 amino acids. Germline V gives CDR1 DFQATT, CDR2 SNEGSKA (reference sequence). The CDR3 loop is CSARVWNRGLNTEAFF. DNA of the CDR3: TGCAGTGCTAGAGTCTGGAACAGGGGTTTGAACACTGAAGCTTTCTTT.

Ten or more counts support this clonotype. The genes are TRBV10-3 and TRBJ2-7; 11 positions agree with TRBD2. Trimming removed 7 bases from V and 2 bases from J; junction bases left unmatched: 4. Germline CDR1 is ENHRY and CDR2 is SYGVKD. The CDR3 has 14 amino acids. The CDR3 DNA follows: TGTGCCATCAAACTAGCGGGGGACACCTACGAGCAGTACTTC. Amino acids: CAIKLAGDTYEQYF.

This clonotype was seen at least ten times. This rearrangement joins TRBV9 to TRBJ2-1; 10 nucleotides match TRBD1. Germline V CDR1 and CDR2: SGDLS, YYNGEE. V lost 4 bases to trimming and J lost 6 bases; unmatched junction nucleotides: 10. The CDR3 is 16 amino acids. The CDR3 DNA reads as TGTGCCAGCAGCCTAGCGGTCGGGACAGGGGCCAATGAGCAGTTCTTC. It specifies CASSLAVGTGANEQFF.

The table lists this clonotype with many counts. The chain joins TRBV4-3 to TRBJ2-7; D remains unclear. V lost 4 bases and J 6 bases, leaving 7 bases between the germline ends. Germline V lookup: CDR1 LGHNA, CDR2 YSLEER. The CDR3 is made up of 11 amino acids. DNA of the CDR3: TGCGCCAGCAGCCCCCCGGCCGAGCAGTACTTC. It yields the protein CASSPPAEQYF.

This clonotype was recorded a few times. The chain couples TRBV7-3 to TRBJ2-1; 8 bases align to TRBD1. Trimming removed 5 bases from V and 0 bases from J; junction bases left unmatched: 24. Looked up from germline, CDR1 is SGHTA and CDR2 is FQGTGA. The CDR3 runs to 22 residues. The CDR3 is CASSHLRIPGQVSLSSYNEQFF. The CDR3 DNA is TGTGCCAGCAGCCACCTCAGAATTCCGGGACAGGTTTCTTTAAGCTCCTACAATGAGCAGTTCTTC.

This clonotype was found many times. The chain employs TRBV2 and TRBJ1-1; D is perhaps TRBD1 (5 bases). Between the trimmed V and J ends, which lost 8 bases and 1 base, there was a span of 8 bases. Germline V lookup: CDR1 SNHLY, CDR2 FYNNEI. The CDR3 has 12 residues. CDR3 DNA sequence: TGTGCCAGCTTCGGGGGGAACACTGAAGCTTTCTTT. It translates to CASFGGNTEAFF.

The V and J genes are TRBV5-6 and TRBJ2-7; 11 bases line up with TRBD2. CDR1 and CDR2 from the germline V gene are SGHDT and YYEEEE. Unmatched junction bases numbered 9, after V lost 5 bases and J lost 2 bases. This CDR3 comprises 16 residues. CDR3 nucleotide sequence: TGTGCCAGCAGGGGTAGAGTAGCGGGAGGGACCTACGAGCAGTACTTC. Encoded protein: CASRGRVAGGTYEQYF.

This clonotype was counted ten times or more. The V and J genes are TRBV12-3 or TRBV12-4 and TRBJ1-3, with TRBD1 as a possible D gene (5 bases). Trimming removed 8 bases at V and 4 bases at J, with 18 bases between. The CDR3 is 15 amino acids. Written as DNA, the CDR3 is TGTGCCAGCCATTGGGGGGTTGTAGCCGGAAACACCATATATTTT. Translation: CASHWGVVAGNTIYF.

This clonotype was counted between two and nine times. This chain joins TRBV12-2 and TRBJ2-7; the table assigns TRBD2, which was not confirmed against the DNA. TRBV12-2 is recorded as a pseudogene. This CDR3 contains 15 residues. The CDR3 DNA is TGTGCAAGTCGCGGTGGGACTCGGTCTTCCTACGAGCAGTACTTC. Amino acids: CASRGGTRSSYEQYF.

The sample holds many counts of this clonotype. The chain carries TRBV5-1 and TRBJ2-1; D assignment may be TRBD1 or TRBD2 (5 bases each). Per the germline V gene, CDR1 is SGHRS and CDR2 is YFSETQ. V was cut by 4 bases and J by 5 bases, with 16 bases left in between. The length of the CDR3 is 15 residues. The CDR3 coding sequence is TGCGCCAGCAGCCGGGACCATCGGACCGACAATGAGCAGTTCTTC. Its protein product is CASSRDHRTDNEQFF.

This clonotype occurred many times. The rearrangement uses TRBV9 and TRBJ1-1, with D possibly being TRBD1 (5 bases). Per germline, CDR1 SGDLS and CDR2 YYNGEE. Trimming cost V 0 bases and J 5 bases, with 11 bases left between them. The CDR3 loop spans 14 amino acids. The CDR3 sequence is CASSVGQLPTEAFF. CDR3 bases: TGTGCCAGCAGCGTAGGACAGCTTCCTACTGAAGCTTTCTTT.

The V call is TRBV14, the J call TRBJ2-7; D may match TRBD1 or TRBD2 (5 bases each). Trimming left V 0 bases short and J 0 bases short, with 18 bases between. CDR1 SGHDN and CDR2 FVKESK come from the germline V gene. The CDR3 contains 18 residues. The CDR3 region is CASSQDGIDVGTSYEQYF. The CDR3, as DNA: TGTGCCAGCAGCCAAGATGGGATTGATGTGGGGACCTCCTACGAGCAGTACTTC.

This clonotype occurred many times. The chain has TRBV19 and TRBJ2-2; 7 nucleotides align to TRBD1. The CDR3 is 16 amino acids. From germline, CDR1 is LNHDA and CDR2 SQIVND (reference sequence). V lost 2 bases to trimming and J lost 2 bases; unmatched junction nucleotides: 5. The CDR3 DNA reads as TGTGCCAGTAGTATATTGGGACAGTTCAACACCGGGGAGCTGTTTTTT. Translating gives CASSILGQFNTGELFF.

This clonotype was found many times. CDR3 loop: CASSYLDWVAGEQFF. In DNA form, the CDR3 reads TGCGCCAGCAGCTACCTAGATTGGGTGGCCGGTGAGCAGTTCTTC. The chain recombines TRBV5-1 with TRBJ2-1; D not certain. Between the trimmed V and J ends, which lost 3 bases and 9 bases, there was a span of 19 bases. The CDR3 is 15 amino acids. Per germline, CDR1 SGHRS and CDR2 YFSETQ.

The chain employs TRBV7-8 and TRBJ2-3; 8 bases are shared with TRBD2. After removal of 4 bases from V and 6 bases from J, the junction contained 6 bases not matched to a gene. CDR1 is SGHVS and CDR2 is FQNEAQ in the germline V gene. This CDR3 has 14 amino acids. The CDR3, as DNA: TGTGCCAGCAGCTCAAAGCGGGAGAGGGATACGCAGTATTTT. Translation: CASSSKRERDTQYF.

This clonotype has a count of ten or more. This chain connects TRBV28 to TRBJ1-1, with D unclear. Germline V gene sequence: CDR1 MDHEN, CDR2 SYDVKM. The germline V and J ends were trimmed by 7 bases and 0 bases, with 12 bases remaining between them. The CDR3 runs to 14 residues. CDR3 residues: CASNPIGVNTEAFF. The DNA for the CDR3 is TGTGCCAGCAATCCCATCGGGGTGAACACTGAAGCTTTCTTT.

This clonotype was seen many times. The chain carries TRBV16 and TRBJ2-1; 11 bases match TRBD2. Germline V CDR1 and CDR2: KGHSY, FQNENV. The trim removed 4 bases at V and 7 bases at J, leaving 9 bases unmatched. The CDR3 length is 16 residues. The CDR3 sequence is CASSRFSSGRFNEQFF. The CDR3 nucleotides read TGTGCCAGCAGCCGGTTTTCTAGCGGGAGGTTTAATGAGCAGTTCTTC.

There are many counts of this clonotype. The CDR3 nucleotides read TGCGCCAGCAGCTTTCGAACAGGCCAATCCATCTCCTACGAGCAGTACTTC. Amino acid sequence: CASSFRTGQSISYEQYF. The rearrangement links TRBV5-1 to TRBJ2-7; possible D gene TRBD1, 5 bases. This CDR3 spans 17 amino acids. The V and J ends lost 2 bases and 0 bases respectively, with 18 bases between them. Looked up from germline, CDR1 is SGHRS and CDR2 is YFSETQ.

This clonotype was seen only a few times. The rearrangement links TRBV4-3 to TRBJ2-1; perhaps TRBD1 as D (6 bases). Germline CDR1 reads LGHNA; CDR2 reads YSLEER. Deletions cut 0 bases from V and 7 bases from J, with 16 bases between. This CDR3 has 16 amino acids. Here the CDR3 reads CASSQDQIRGKNEQFF. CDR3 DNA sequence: TGCGCCAGCAGCCAAGATCAGATCAGGGGAAAAAATGAGCAGTTCTTC.